One T cell receptor beta chain is described in this entry. Its target is unknown. This sample stems from a study of T cell responses to AZD1222 COVID-19 vaccine. As for the study in general: Second-dose groups at about 4 or about 12 weeks were pooled.

Between the trimmed V and J ends, which lost 1 base and 5 bases, there was a span of 12 bases. The CDR3 extends over 14 amino acids. CDR1 SGHNT and CDR2 YYREEE come from the germline V gene (reference sequence). The repertoire was sequenced with immunoSEQ multiplex PCR; TCRdb's copy has only in-frame clones and lacks some. The sample consists of roughly 130,000 clones, approximately 90% of them appearing once. Study-wide results and limits: Clonal diversity may have been underestimated in mostly white British donors. Of the AZD1222 recipients, only six or seven were seropositive at baseline. Spike-specific TCR breadth and depth grew following two AZD1222 doses.

The chain uses TRBV5-4 and TRBJ2-5; D is uncertain. This TCR derives from an adult in good health. This specimen was peripheral blood, taken on day 0 of AZD1222 vaccination. In DNA form, the CDR3 reads TGTGCCAGCAGCTTGACGGGTTCTCGGGAGACCCAGTACTTC. It translates to CASSLTGSRETQYF.